This is a list of T cell receptor beta chains from one sample in a study of control samples from healthy donors and cancer patients. Sequenced by immunoSEQ multiplex PCR; TCRdb stores in-frame clones only, minus some. In the table there are 99,000 or so clones, around four fifths of which are singletons. Sample: blood. Source of these receptors: a woman between 50 and 59 years old in good health. CDR3s include the opening cysteine and the closing phenylalanine or tryptophan. Each record gives: J gene, D gene, V gene, clone size, CDR3 protein, CDR3 DNA. D genes are given only for firm matches. Expanded clones are given a class, and other clones once, few, many or no size at all.

>TRBJ1-2|-|TRBV5-4|-
CASSLEPGELWGYTF
TGTGCCAGCAGCTTGGAGCCCGGTGAACTATGGGGCTACACCTTC
>TRBJ1-1|-|TRBV14|few
CASSQDPAGKTEAFF
TGTGCCAGCAGCCAAGATCCCGCAGGGAAGACTGAAGCTTTCTTT
>TRBJ2-1|-|TRBV24-1|-
CATSLEEPGNEQFF
TGTGCCACCAGTTTAGAAGAGCCAGGGAATGAGCAGTTCTTC
>TRBJ1-2|-|TRBV7-3|few
CASSPDRNYGYTF
TGTGCCAGCAGCCCAGACAGAAACTATGGCTACACCTTC
>TRBJ1-5|-|TRBV5-4|-
CASSSGTFQPQHF
TGTGCCAGCAGCTCGGGTACATTCCAGCCCCAGCATTTT
>TRBJ2-1|TRBD2|TRBV20-1|-
CSASLAGGGNEQFF
TGCAGTGCTAGTCTAGCGGGAGGGGGGAATGAGCAGTTCTTC
>TRBJ2-1|TRBD2|TRBV5-1|-
CASRIGTSGNSYNEQFF
TGCGCCAGCAGAATCGGGACTAGCGGCAACTCCTACAATGAGCAGTTCTTC
>TRBJ1-1|-|TRBV9|few
CASSVAGDTEAFF
TGTGCCAGCAGCGTAGCTGGGGACACTGAAGCTTTCTTT
>TRBJ2-6|-|TRBV29-1|-
CSVTVSGANVLTF
TGCAGCGTGACGGTCTCTGGGGCCAACGTCCTGACTTTC
>TRBJ1-2|-|TRBV23-1|-
CASSHRGDIDGYTF
TGCGCCAGCAGTCATCGGGGGGATATCGATGGCTACACCTTC
>TRBJ1-2|-|TRBV27|-
CASSLTGTLNYGYTF
TGTGCCAGCAGTTTGACCGGGACGCTTAACTATGGCTACACCTTC
>TRBJ2-1|-|TRBV5-1|few
CASSDLDSQFF
TGCGCCAGCAGCGACCTTGATTCTCAGTTCTTC
>TRBJ2-2|-|TRBV6-5|-
CACTPTQAGELFF
TGTGCCTGCACCCCTACCCAGGCCGGGGAGCTGTTTTTT
>TRBJ2-2|-|TRBV7-2|-
CASSLLLNTGELFF
TGTGCCAGCAGCTTACTACTCAACACCGGGGAGCTGTTTTTT
>TRBJ1-6|TRBD1|TRBV7-3|-
CASSLGTGGVSPLHF
TGTGCCAGCAGCTTGGGGACAGGGGGCGTTTCACCCCTCCACTTT
>TRBJ1-5|-|TRBV6-6|few
CASSPRGGHHQPQHF
TGTGCCAGCAGCCCCCGGGGCGGTCATCATCAGCCCCAGCATTTT
>TRBJ1-1|-|TRBV18|-
CASSPAVGGASNTEAFF
TGTGCCAGCTCACCCGCGGTGGGGGGCGCATCCAACACTGAAGCTTTCTTT
>TRBJ1-4|-|TRBV9|-
CASSPGNGRDNEKLFF
TGTGCCAGCAGCCCAGGGAATGGCAGGGACAATGAAAAACTGTTTTTT
>TRBJ2-7|-|TRBV6-2/TRBV6-3|-
CASSYGVGYEQYF
TGTGCCAGCAGTTACGGTGTGGGTTACGAGCAGTACTTC
>TRBJ2-1|TRBD1|TRBV7-3|-
CASSPSGQAHNEQFF
TGTGCCAGCAGCCCGTCGGGACAGGCTCACAATGAGCAGTTCTTC
>TRBJ1-2|TRBD1|TRBV27|-
CASMATGGPVGYTF
TGTGCCAGCATGGCTACAGGGGGCCCAGTTGGCTACACCTTC
>TRBJ2-6|TRBD1|TRBV9|few
CASSEGTGGYSGANVLTF
TGTGCCAGCAGCGAGGGGACAGGGGGTTACTCTGGGGCCAACGTCCTGACTTTC
>TRBJ2-5|TRBD1|TRBV27|-
CASSSIYGPGGAEGETQYF
TGTGCCAGCAGTTCAATATACGGACCAGGGGGCGCGGAGGGGGAGACCCAGTACTTC
>TRBJ2-1|-|TRBV19|few
CASSQWYDEQFF
TGTGCCAGTAGCCAATGGTACGATGAGCAGTTCTTC
>TRBJ2-1|-|TRBV11-3|-
CASSLVQGSYNEQFF
TGTGCCAGCAGCTTAGTGCAGGGGTCCTACAATGAGCAGTTCTTC